What follows is one T cell receptor beta chain and its context. What it binds is unknown. This sample was included in a study of cytomegalovirus exposure and HLA in healthy donors. The PCR was carried out with 60 Vbeta primers and 13 Jbeta primers. The data were produced by immunoSEQ multiplex PCR, yet TCRdb's version contains in-frame clones alone and is incomplete. Here the sample table reports just over 50,000 clones. Donors were ostensibly healthy at sampling, although undocumented immune exposures were probable. The study's findings and limits: The classifier reportedly diagnosed cytomegalovirus status with high sensitivity and specificity. A later analysis found most CMV-associated TCR beta chains apparently HLA-restricted.

The germline V and J ends were trimmed by 1 base and 7 bases, with 11 bases remaining between them. This CDR3 contains 15 residues. Germline loops: CDR1 SGHVS, CDR2 FQNEAQ. This receptor was taken from a woman aged 55 to 70 in good health and CMV-seropositive. The rearrangement links TRBV7-8 to TRBJ1-6; D unresolved. The sample consisted of PBMCs. In DNA form, the CDR3 reads TGTGCCAGCAGCTTAGATGGTCCGGTCAATTCACCCCTCCACTTT. This translates into CASSLDGPVNSPLHF.